A single sample gave rise to the 31 T cell receptor beta chains below, sequenced in a study of regulatory T cells in long-lasting Graves disease. HTBI primers from iRepertoire and Arm-PCR of CDR3 regions yielded the TCR beta libraries. TCRdb redid the calling of the multiplex PCR reads with MiXCR, one entry per CDR3 protein. Of a few hundred thousand distinct CDR3 sequences in the sample, roughly a fifth were seen once. Time point noted: persistent/refractory GD, antithyroid drugs over 5 years with positive TRAb. From RNA extracted from PBMCs, the TCR library was made. This material consisted of peripheral blood mononuclear cells (PBMCs), taken when the disease was refractory, from a patient treated with antithyroid drugs. The receptors here all came from a female donor with Graves disease.

This clonotype showed up just a few times. The chain combines TRBV20-1 with TRBJ2-4; 10 bases map to TRBD1. This CDR3 is built from 14 residues. The V gene's germline CDR1 is DFQATT and CDR2 SNEGSKA (reference sequence). Trimming at V came to 6 bases and at J to 6 bases, leaving 8 bases not matched to a gene. CDR3 bases: TGCAGTGCAAGGGACAGGGGAAATCTAAACATTCAGTACTTC. This gives the protein CSARDRGNLNIQYF.

This chain joins TRBV20-1 and TRBJ2-5; D gene ambiguous. Between the trimmed V and J ends, which lost 4 bases and 2 bases, there was a span of 11 bases. CDR3 length equals 13 residues. Germline CDR1 DFQATT, CDR2 SNEGSKA (reference sequence). CDR3 in DNA: TGCAGTGCTAAAAGAGACGGGCAAGAGACCCAGTACTTC. Amino acid sequence: CSAKRDGQETQYF.

The sample holds a few counts of this clonotype. The chain links TRBV5-1 to TRBJ1-2, with D hard to call. This CDR3 is built from 15 residues. Germline values: CDR1 SGHRS, CDR2 YFSETQ. V lost 2 bases to trimming and J lost 8 bases, with 19 bases between them. The CDR3 loop is CASSLEAGNGYGYTF. The CDR3 DNA reads as TGCGCCAGCAGCTTAGAGGCAGGTAATGGATACGGCTACACCTTC.

The table lists this clonotype with a few counts. One end of the junction fails to match germline, which may point to a read error. The rearrangement joins TRBV2 to TRBJ1-5; D is undetermined. The CDR3 extends over 12 amino acids. Per germline, CDR1 SNHLY and CDR2 FYNNEI. CDR3 DNA sequence: TGTGCCAGCCGTGAGGGAAATCAGCCCCAGCATTTT. It yields the protein CASREGNQPQHF.

This clonotype was recorded a few times. The chain couples TRBV28 to TRBJ2-3, with D unresolved. The CDR3 covers 14 residues. Germline CDR1 and CDR2: MDHEN and SYDVKM. Trimming stripped 3 bases from V and 1 base from J, with 8 bases between. As DNA, the CDR3 is TGTGCCAGCAGTTTCAACTCCCGCACAGATACGCAGTATTTT. Residues: CASSFNSRTDTQYF. The entire variable domain, with the rest obtained from reference TRBV28 and TRBJ2-3, is as follows: DVKVTQSSRYLVKRTGEKVFLECVQDMDHENMFWYRQDPGLGLRLIYFSYDVKMKEKGDIPEGYSVSREKKERFSLILESASTNQTSMYLCASSFNSRTDTQYFGPGTRLTVL.

The table lists this clonotype with many counts. This chain uses TRBV2 with TRBJ2-7, with TRBD1 matching 10 bases. CDR3 size: 13 residues. Germline V CDR1 and CDR2: SNHLY, FYNNEI. V gave up 8 bases and J gave up 3 bases; unmatched junction bases: 4. CDR3 loop: CASRGDRGYEQYF. The CDR3 region has the DNA TGTGCCAGCCGGGGGGACAGGGGCTACGAGCAGTACTTC.

On this clonotype: A read error may explain this, as a much larger clone is one base away. The rearrangement uses TRBV2 and TRBJ1-4, with 8 bases identical to TRBD1. Germline CDR1 reads SNHLY; CDR2 reads FYNNEI. After removal of 6 bases from V and 10 bases from J, the junction contained 10 bases not matched to a gene. CDR3 length equals 14 residues. The CDR3 DNA reads TGTGCCAGCAGACCCGACAGGGGTGGGGTAAAACTGTTTTTT. This translates into CASRPDRGGVKLFF.

The sample holds a few counts of this clonotype. This may be a read error, as it is one base from a much larger clone. This chain uses TRBV7-9 with TRBJ2-7; D not certain. Germline V gene sequence: CDR1 SEHNR, CDR2 FQNEAQ (reference sequence). Between the trimmed V and J ends, which lost 5 bases and 3 bases, there was a span of 8 bases. The CDR3 length is 12 residues. DNA of the CDR3: TGTGCCAGCAGCCCCGCTAGCTACGAGCAGTACTTC. Translating gives CASSPASYEQYF.

About this clonotype itself: A much bigger clone sits one base away, suggesting this may be a read error. The conserved phenylalanine or tryptophan normally closing the CDR3 is absent here, so this likely arose from a read error. V and J are TRBV6-1 and TRBJ1-2; D is perhaps TRBD1 (6 bases). CDR1 MNHNS and CDR2 SASEGT come from the germline V gene. The CDR3 covers 16 residues. V was clipped by 7 bases and J by 0 bases, with 18 bases between them. The CDR3 here is CASIKRQAEPNYGYTL. CDR3 in DNA: TGTGCCAGCATCAAACGACAGGCCGAACCTAACTATGGCTACACCCTC.

In regard to this clonotype: A read error is possible here, since a much larger clone lies one base away. The J gene is TRBJ2-7, the V gene TRBV2; 11 nucleotides match TRBD1. The CDR3 spans 14 residues. Germline values: CDR1 SNHLY, CDR2 FYNNEI. This CDR3 reads CVSTRTGGAFEQYF. The CDR3 bases are TGTGTCAGCACCCGGACAGGGGGCGCTTTCGAGCAGTACTTC.

This clonotype was observed once. A much larger clone is a single base away; this may be a read error. The chain links TRBV7-2 to TRBJ2-5; 10 nucleotides align to TRBD2. This CDR3 comprises 14 residues. Germline lookup yields CDR1 SGHTA and CDR2 FQGNSA. The CDR3 DNA sequence: TGTGCCAGCAGCCTAAGCCTAGCGGGAGAGGCCCAGTACTTC. Its protein is CASSLSLAGEAQYF.

The chain has TRBV7-9 and TRBJ1-2, with D unresolved. CDR1 SEHNR and CDR2 FQNEAQ come from the germline V gene (reference sequence). V lost 1 base, J lost 2 bases, and 11 bases lay in between. The CDR3 covers 15 residues. The CDR3 loop is CASSLEANKNYGYTF. CDR3 nucleotides: TGTGCCAGCAGCTTAGAGGCCAACAAAAACTATGGCTACACCTTC.

This clonotype was seen a handful of times. The chain has TRBV10-3 and TRBJ1-2; no firm D call. The CDR3 contains 14 residues. V lost 0 bases, J lost 4 bases, and 9 bases lay in between. Germline values: CDR1 ENHRY, CDR2 SYGVKD. The CDR3 sequence: CAISESTTAYGYTF. The CDR3 DNA follows: TGTGCCATCAGTGAGTCCACCACCGCCTATGGCTACACCTTC.

V gene TRBV5-1 combines with J gene TRBJ2-1; TRBD1 might be the D (6 bases). Trimming took off 5 bases at V and 8 bases at J, with 8 bases between the two ends. Germline CDR1 and CDR2: SGHRS and YFSETQ. The CDR3 runs 11 residues. The CDR3 here is CASREGDEQFF. Here the CDR3 DNA reads TGCGCCAGCAGAGAGGGGGATGAGCAGTTCTTC.

This clonotype showed up just a few times. The CDR3 protein is CAITRAPSYEQYF. CDR3 sequence (DNA): TGTGCCATCACGAGGGCGCCCTCCTACGAGCAGTACTTC. The V call is TRBV10-3, the J call TRBJ2-7; TRBD2 is a possible D gene (5 bases). Deletions cut 7 bases from V and 0 bases from J, with 10 bases between. Germline-derived CDR1 and CDR2 are ENHRY and SYGVKD. This CDR3 contains 13 residues.

This clonotype was seen only a few times. The gene calls are TRBV20-1 and TRBJ2-1; D is ambiguous. The CDR3 consists of 14 residues. Germline V gene sequence: CDR1 DFQATT, CDR2 SNEGSKA (reference sequence). V gave up 6 bases and J gave up 0 bases, with 12 bases separating them. CDR3 sequence reads: CSAETPSSYNEQFF. DNA for the CDR3: TGCAGTGCCGAGACCCCCAGCTCCTACAATGAGCAGTTCTTC.

This clonotype was seen repeatedly, ten times or more. The V and J genes are TRBV7-9 and TRBJ1-1; tentatively, D is TRBD1 (6 bases). V lost 1 base, J lost 1 base, and 10 bases lay in between. Germline V gives CDR1 SEHNR, CDR2 FQNEAQ (reference sequence). This CDR3 is built from 15 residues. The CDR3 nucleotides read TGTGCCAGCAGCTTAGGGGCAGGGGAGAACACTGAAGCTTTCTTT. This gives the protein CASSLGAGENTEAFF.

This sequence joins TRBV4-3 and TRBJ1-1; D possibly corresponds to TRBD1 (6 bases). There are 14 residues in the CDR3. The ends were cut back, 2 bases at V and 2 bases at J, with 9 bases in the middle. Germline lookup yields CDR1 LGHNA and CDR2 YSLEER. This chain's CDR3 is CASSQRGRNTEAFF. The CDR3 region has the DNA TGCGCCAGCAGCCAAAGGGGGAGAAACACTGAAGCTTTCTTT.

The V and J genes are TRBV28 and TRBJ2-3; 10 bases line up with TRBD2. The junction had 4 bases not matched to a gene; V was cut back by 5 bases and J by 2 bases. Germline V CDR1 and CDR2: MDHEN, SYDVKM. The CDR3 has 15 residues. The CDR3 bases are TGTGCCAGCAGTCCCGGGACTAGCGCCACAGATACGCAGTATTTT. It yields the protein CASSPGTSATDTQYF.

This clonotype showed up just a few times. The rearrangement uses TRBV19 and TRBJ2-6; D tentatively fits TRBD1 or TRBD2 (5 bases each). Germline values: CDR1 LNHDA, CDR2 SQIVND (reference sequence). The CDR3 runs 16 residues. The ends were cut back, 10 bases at V and 1 base at J, with 17 bases in the middle. CDR3 in amino acids: CATTRDLKSGANVLTF. CDR3 DNA sequence: TGTGCCACCACCCGGGACCTAAAATCTGGGGCCAACGTCCTGACTTTC. Full variable domain (remainder filled in from reference TRBV19 and TRBJ2-6): DGGITQSPKYLFRKEGQNVTLSCEQNLNHDAMYWYRQDPGQGLRLIYYSQIVNDFQKGDIAEGYSVSREKKESFPLTVTSAQKNPTAFYLCATTRDLKSGANVLTFGAGSRLTVL.

Many counts were recorded for this clonotype. The J gene is TRBJ1-2, the V gene TRBV20-1; D remains unclear. Germline CDR1 reads DFQATT; CDR2 reads SNEGSKA (reference sequence). The CDR3 sequence is 15 residues long. V shed 1 base and J shed 3 bases, with 15 bases lying between them. CDR3 amino acids: CSARGISGRDYGYTF. The DNA for the CDR3 is TGCAGTGCTAGAGGTATATCAGGACGGGACTATGGCTACACCTTC.

The chain couples TRBV29-1 to TRBJ2-7; TRBD2 matches 8 bases. The ends lost 8 bases at V and 1 base at J; junction bases unmatched: 7. The CDR3 sequence is 13 residues long. CDR1 and CDR2 (germline): SQVTM, ANQGSEA. The CDR3, as DNA: TGCAGCTTTCGGGAGGGAAGTTCCTACGAGCAGTACTTC. Translating it yields CSFREGSSYEQYF.

The chain employs TRBV6-1 and TRBJ2-5; the match to TRBD1 covers 7 bases. Looked up from germline, CDR1 is MNHNS and CDR2 is SASEGT. V was clipped by 5 bases and J by 7 bases; unmatched bases: 10. The CDR3 contains 14 residues. The CDR3 DNA sequence: TGTGCCAGCAGTAAAATCGACAGGGCGGTGACCCAGTACTTC. It specifies CASSKIDRAVTQYF.

The table lists this clonotype with many counts. V usage is TRBV27 and J usage is TRBJ1-4; D is ambiguous. The germline gives CDR1 MNHEY, CDR2 SMNVEV (reference sequence). There are 14 residues in the CDR3. Trimming shortened V by 8 bases and J by 0 bases, and 10 bases separated the two germline ends. The CDR3 DNA reads as TGTGCCAGCCTCCCCGCAGCAACTAATGAAAAACTGTTTTTT. Protein sequence: CASLPAATNEKLFF.

This clonotype came up many times. The rearrangement uses TRBV20-1 and TRBJ2-7; TRBD2 aligns across 9 bases. This CDR3 has 12 residues. The germline V gene encodes CDR1 DFQATT and CDR2 SNEGSKA (reference sequence). CDR3 loop: CSQGGSGSEQYF. CDR3 DNA: TGCAGCCAGGGGGGTAGCGGGAGCGAGCAGTACTTC.

This clonotype was counted a few times. This chain connects TRBV6-1 to TRBJ2-7; no firm D call. CDR1 is MNHNS and CDR2 is SASEGT in the germline V gene. The CDR3 spans 13 residues. Trimming took 7 bases from V and 3 from J, leaving 13 bases between them. The CDR3 is CASTKEEFYEQYF. The DNA for the CDR3 is TGTGCCAGCACCAAAGAGGAGTTCTACGAGCAGTACTTC.

This clonotype was recorded at least ten times. J is TRBJ2-7 and V is TRBV20-1; 8 bases align to TRBD2. With V trimmed by 1 base and J by 2 bases, 16 bases remained unmatched. Germline CDR1 and CDR2: DFQATT and SNEGSKA (reference sequence). The CDR3 runs 18 residues. CDR3 coding DNA: TGCAGTGCTAGAGTCCCATTTTTGGCGGGAGGCTCAACCTACGAGCAGTACTTC. Translating gives CSARVPFLAGGSTYEQYF.

This clonotype was recorded many times. This sequence joins TRBV28 and TRBJ1-1; D may be TRBD1 (6 bases). The germline gives CDR1 MDHEN, CDR2 SYDVKM. V was pared by 9 bases and J by 2 bases, with 22 bases between. This CDR3 has 16 residues. This chain's CDR3 is CASRRQVGFRNTEAFF. DNA of the CDR3: TGTGCCAGTCGGAGACAGGTCGGTTTTCGCAACACTGAAGCTTTCTTT.

This clonotype was seen a few times. This chain connects TRBV19 to TRBJ1-5; maybe TRBD1 (6 bases). The germline V and J ends were trimmed by 1 base and 6 bases, with 13 bases remaining between them. The germline gives CDR1 LNHDA, CDR2 SQIVND (reference sequence). The CDR3 contains 15 residues. The CDR3 coding sequence is TGTGCCAGTAGTATAGGCTTGGGGGGCAGTCAGCCCCAGCATTTT. Protein: CASSIGLGGSQPQHF. The variable domain in full, completed from reference TRBV19 and TRBJ1-5, reads DGGITQSPKYLFRKEGQNVTLSCEQNLNHDAMYWYRQDPGQGLRLIYYSQIVNDFQKGDIAEGYSVSREKKESFPLTVTSAQKNPTAFYLCASSIGLGGSQPQHFGDGTRLSIL.

This clonotype was seen a handful of times. This chain links TRBV28 with TRBJ2-7; possible D gene TRBD2, 6 bases. The CDR3 is 15 residues long. From germline, CDR1 is MDHEN and CDR2 SYDVKM. V gave up 6 bases and J gave up 5 bases, with 20 bases separating them. This CDR3 is CASRGLATLGDEQYF. Here the CDR3 DNA reads TGTGCCAGCAGGGGTCTAGCGACCTTAGGGGACGAGCAGTACTTC.

This clonotype was counted at least ten times. The chain has TRBV2 and TRBJ2-7, with TRBD1 matching 7 bases. Germline trimming cut 6 bases from V and 0 bases from J; bases unmatched to any gene: 2. Germline loops: CDR1 SNHLY, CDR2 FYNNEI. CDR3 length: 13 residues. This CDR3 reads CASRRDSSYEQYF. The CDR3 DNA follows: TGTGCCAGCAGAAGGGACAGCTCCTACGAGCAGTACTTC.